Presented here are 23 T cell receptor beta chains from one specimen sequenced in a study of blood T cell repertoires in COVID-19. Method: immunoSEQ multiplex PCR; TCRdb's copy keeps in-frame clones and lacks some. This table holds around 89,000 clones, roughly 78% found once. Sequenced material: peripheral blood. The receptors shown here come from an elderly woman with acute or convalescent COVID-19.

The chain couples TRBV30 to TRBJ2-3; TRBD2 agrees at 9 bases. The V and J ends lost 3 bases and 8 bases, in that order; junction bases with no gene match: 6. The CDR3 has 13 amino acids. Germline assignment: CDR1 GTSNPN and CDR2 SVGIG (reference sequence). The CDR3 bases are TGTGCCTGGAGGGGGACTAGCTACGTTACGCAGTATTTT. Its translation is CAWRGTSYVTQYF.

The chain's CDR3 is CASSLGPNYGYTF. The CDR3 coding sequence is TGTGCCAGCAGCTTAGGGCCTAACTATGGCTACACCTTC. The chain recombines TRBV7-8 with TRBJ1-2; unclear D gene. V dropped 1 base and J dropped 0 bases, with 3 bases sitting between them. The CDR3 loop spans 13 amino acids. From germline, CDR1 is SGHVS and CDR2 FQNEAQ.

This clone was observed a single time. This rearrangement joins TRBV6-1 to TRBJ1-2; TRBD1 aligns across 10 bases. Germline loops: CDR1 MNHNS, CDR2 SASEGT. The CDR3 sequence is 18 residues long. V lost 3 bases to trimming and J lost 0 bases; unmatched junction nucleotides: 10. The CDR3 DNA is TGTGCCAGCAGTGAGAGACAGGGGGCCGCGAATTCTAACTATGGCTACACCTTC. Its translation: CASSERQGAANSNYGYTF.

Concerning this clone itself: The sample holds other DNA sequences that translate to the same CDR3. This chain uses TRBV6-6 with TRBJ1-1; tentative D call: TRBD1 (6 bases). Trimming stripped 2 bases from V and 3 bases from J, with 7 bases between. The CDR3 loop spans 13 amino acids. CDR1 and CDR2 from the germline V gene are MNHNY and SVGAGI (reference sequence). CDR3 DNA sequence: TGTGCCAGCAGTTACAGGGGGTACACTGAAGCTTTCTTT. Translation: CASSYRGYTEAFF.

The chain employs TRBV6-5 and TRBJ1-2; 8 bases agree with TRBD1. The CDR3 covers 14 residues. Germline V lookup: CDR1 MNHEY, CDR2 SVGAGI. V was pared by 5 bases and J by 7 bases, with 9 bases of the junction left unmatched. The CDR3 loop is CASSLPPGGSGYTF. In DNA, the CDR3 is TGTGCCAGCAGTCTTCCACCAGGGGGCAGTGGCTACACCTTC.

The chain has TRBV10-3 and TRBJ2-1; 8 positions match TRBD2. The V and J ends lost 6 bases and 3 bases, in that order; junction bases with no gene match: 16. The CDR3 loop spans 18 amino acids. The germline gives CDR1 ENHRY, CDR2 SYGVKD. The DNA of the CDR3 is TGTGCCATCAGCAAAGGGGGACTAGGGGTAGCGGGCTACAATGAGCAGTTCTTC. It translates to CAISKGGLGVAGYNEQFF.

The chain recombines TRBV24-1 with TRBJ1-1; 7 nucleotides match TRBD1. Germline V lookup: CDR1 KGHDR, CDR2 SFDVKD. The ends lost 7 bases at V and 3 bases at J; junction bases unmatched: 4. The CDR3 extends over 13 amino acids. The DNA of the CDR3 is TGTGCCACCAGACGGGACAGCTACACTGAAGCTTTCTTT. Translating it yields CATRRDSYTEAFF.

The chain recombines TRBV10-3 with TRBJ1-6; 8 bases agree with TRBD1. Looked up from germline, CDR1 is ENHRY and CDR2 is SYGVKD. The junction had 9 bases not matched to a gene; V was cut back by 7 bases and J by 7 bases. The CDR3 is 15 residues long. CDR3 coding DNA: TGTGCCATCACGGCGACAGGGGTGGAAAATTCACCCCTCCACTTT. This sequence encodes CAITATGVENSPLHF.

CDR3 nucleotide sequence: TGTGCCACCAGCAGACAGGGGGCCAATGGCTACACCTTC. It yields the protein CATSRQGANGYTF. The chain combines TRBV15 with TRBJ1-2; TRBD1 aligns across 8 bases. CDR1 LNHNV and CDR2 YYDKDF come from the germline V gene (reference sequence). After removal of 2 bases from V and 6 bases from J, the junction contained 2 bases not matched to a gene. There are 13 residues in the CDR3.

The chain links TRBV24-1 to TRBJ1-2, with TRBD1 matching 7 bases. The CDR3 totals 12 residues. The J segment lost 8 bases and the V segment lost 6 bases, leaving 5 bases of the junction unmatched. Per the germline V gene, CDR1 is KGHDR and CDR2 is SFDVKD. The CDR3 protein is CATSNTGEGYTF. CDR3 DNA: TGTGCCACCAGTAATACAGGGGAAGGCTACACCTTC.

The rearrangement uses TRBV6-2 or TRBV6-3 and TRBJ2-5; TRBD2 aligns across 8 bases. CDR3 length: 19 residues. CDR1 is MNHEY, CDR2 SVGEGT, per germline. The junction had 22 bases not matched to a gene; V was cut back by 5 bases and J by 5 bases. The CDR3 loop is CASSGQLGTRDPQGETQYF. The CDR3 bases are TGTGCCAGCAGTGGACAGCTCGGGACTAGGGATCCTCAAGGGGAGACCCAGTACTTC.

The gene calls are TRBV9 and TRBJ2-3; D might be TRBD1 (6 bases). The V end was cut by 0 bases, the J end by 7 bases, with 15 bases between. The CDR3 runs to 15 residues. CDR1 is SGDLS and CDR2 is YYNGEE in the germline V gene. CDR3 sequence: CASSVGGNQGNTQYF. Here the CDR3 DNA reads TGTGCCAGCAGCGTAGGGGGGAATCAGGGGAATACGCAGTATTTT. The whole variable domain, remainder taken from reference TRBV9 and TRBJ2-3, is DSGVTQTPKHLITATGQRVTLRCSPRSGDLSVYWYQQSLDQGLQFLIQYYNGEERAKGNILERFSAQQFPDLHSELNLSSLELGDSALYFCASSVGGNQGNTQYFGPGTRLTVL.

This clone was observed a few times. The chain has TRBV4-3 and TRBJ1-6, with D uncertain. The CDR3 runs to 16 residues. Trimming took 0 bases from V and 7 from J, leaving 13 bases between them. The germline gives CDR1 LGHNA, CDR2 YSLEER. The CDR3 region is CASSQESAATNSPLHF. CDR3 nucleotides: TGCGCCAGCAGCCAAGAAAGCGCGGCTACGAATTCACCCCTCCACTTT.

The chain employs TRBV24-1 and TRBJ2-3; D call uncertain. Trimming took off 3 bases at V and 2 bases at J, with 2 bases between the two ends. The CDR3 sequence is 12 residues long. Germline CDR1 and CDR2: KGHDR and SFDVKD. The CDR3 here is CATSDHTDTQYF. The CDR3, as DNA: TGTGCCACCAGTGATCACACAGATACGCAGTATTTT.

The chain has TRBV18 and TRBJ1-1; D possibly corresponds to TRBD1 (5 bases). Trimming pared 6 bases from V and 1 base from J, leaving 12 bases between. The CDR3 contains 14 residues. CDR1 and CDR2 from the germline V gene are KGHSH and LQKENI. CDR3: CASSSDQGNTEAFF. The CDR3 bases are TGTGCCAGCTCCTCCGACCAGGGGAACACTGAAGCTTTCTTT.

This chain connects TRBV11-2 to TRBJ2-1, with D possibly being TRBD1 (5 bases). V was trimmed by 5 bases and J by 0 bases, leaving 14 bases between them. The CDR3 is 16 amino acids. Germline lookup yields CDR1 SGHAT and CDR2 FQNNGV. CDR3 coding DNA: TGTGCCAGCAGCGCTAGGGGCTTGAGCTCCTACAATGAGCAGTTCTTC. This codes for CASSARGLSSYNEQFF. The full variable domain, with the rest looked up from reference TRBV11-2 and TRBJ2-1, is EAGVAQSPRYKIIEKRQSVAFWCNPISGHATLYWYQQILGQGPKLLIQFQNNGVVDDSQLPKDRFSAERLKGVDSTLKIQPAKLEDSAVYLCASSARGLSSYNEQFFGPGTRLTVL.

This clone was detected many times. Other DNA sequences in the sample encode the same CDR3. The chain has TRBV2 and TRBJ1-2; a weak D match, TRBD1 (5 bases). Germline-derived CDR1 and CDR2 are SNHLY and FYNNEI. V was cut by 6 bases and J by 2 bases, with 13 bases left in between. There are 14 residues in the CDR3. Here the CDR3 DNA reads TGTGCCAGCAGGCGGGACCGCCTGAACTATGGCTACACCTTC. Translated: CASRRDRLNYGYTF.

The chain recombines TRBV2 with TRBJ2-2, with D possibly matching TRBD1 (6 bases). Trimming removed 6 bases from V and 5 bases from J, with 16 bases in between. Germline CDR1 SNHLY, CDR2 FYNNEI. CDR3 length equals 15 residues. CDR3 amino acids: CASSENRAGTGELFF. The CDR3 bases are TGTGCCAGCAGCGAGAACAGGGCTGGTACCGGGGAGCTGTTTTTT.

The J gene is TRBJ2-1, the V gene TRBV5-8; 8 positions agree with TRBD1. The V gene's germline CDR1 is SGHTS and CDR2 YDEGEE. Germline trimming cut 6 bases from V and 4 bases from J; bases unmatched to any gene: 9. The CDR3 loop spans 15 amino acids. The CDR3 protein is CASKSGTGIYNEQFF. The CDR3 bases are TGTGCCAGCAAATCCGGGACAGGAATATACAATGAGCAGTTCTTC.

DNA of the CDR3: TGTGCCAGCAGCCCGGGACAGACGAATTCACCCCTCCACTTT. It encodes CASSPGQTNSPLHF. The genes are TRBV28 and TRBJ1-6, with TRBD1 matching over 7 bases. The germline CDR1 and CDR2 sequences are MDHEN and SYDVKM. The V and J ends lost 6 bases and 7 bases, in that order; junction bases with no gene match: 6. The CDR3 is 14 amino acids.

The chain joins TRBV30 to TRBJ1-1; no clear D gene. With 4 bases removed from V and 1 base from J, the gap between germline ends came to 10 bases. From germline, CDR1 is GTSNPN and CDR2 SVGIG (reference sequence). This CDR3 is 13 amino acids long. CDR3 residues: CAWKHSKNTEAFF. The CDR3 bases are TGTGCCTGGAAACACAGCAAGAACACTGAAGCTTTCTTT.

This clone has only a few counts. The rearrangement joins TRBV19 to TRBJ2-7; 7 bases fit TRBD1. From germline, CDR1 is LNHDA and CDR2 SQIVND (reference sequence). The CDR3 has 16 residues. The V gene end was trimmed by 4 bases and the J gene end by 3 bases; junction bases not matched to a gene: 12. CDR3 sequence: CASSKAKGAGFYEQYF. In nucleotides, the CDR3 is TGTGCCAGTAGTAAGGCCAAGGGGGCAGGGTTCTACGAGCAGTACTTC. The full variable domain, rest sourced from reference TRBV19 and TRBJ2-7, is DGGITQSPKYLFRKEGQNVTLSCEQNLNHDAMYWYRQDPGQGLRLIYYSQIVNDFQKGDIAEGYSVSREKKESFPLTVTSAQKNPTAFYLCASSKAKGAGFYEQYFGPGTRLTVT.

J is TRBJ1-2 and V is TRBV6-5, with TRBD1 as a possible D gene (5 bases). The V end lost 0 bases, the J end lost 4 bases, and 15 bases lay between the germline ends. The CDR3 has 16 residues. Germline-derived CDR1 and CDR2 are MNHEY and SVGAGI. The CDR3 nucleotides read TGTGCCAGCAGTTACTCGGGGCAGGGCGGGGGCTATGGCTACACCTTC. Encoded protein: CASSYSGQGGGYGYTF.